Below, 6 T cell receptor beta chains from the same sample are listed, as sequenced in a study of blood T cell repertoires in COVID-19 (dated by TCRdb to the early 2020s). The library was produced with the immunoSEQ multiplex PCR assay. The immuneACCESS repertoire file appears here via TCRdb, limited to in-frame rearrangements. These files lack a portion of the clones; in checked studies, under half of the deficit traces to unresolved V genes, and the cause of the others is not known. This sample holds hundreds of thousands of clones; around 80% were observed only once. 3.5% to 5% of the sample is held by the ten biggest clonotypes. The sample taken for sequencing was PBMCs or T cells enriched from blood (not recorded which). All receptors come from a man aged 25-40 years with acute COVID-19.

The chain combines TRBV2 with TRBJ2-1, with 8 bases matching TRBD2. The germline V gene encodes CDR1 SNHLY and CDR2 FYNNEI. The CDR3 is 14 residues long. J gave up 4 bases and V 8 bases, and 7 bases lay outside the gene matches. The CDR3 is CASRSAGGYNEQFF. The CDR3, as DNA: TGTGCCAGCCGGAGCGCGGGGGGATACAATGAGCAGTTCTTC.

The chain links TRBV30 to TRBJ2-5; 9 nucleotides align to TRBD2. Germline assignment: CDR1 GTSNPN and CDR2 SVGIG (reference sequence). The CDR3 length is 17 residues. Unmatched junction bases numbered 20, after V lost 5 bases and J lost 7 bases. The CDR3 region has the DNA TGTGCCTGGGGGGGGGCTAGCGGGGCTCAGCTCTGGTGGACCCAGTACTTC. Its translation: CAWGGASGAQLWWTQYF.

CDR3: CSVEGIQTGPRNTIYF. CDR3 bases: TGCAGCGTTGAAGGGATACAGACAGGTCCCCGAAACACCATATATTTT. The chain carries TRBV29-1 and TRBJ1-3; tentatively, D is TRBD1 (6 bases). The germline gives CDR1 SQVTM, CDR2 ANQGSEA. The length of the CDR3 is 16 residues. V gave up 1 base and J gave up 5 bases, with 18 bases separating them.

The V call is TRBV19, the J call TRBJ2-7, with 10 bases lining up with TRBD2. There are 14 residues in the CDR3. CDR1 is LNHDA and CDR2 is SQIVND in the germline V gene (reference sequence). V lost 6 bases, J lost 5 bases, and 7 bases stayed unmatched. Here the CDR3 DNA reads TGTGCCAGTAGCCGTAGCGGGAGGTTCGACGAGCAGTACGTC. Its translation: CASSRSGRFDEQYV.

This clone appeared a single time. The chain combines TRBV5-6 with TRBJ1-1; 7 bases fit TRBD1. This CDR3 region has 13 residues. Trimming took 1 base from V and 5 from J; bases not matched to a gene: 2. The germline V gene has CDR1 SGHDT and CDR2 YYEEEE. CDR3 DNA: TGTGCCAGCAGCTTGACAGGGGTTACTGAAGCTTTCTTT. Protein: CASSLTGVTEAFF. The whole variable domain, filled in from reference TRBV5-6 and TRBJ1-1, reads DAGVTQSPTHLIKTRGQQVTLRCSPKSGHDTVSWYQQALGQGPQFIFQYYEEEERQRGNFPDRFSGHQFPNYSSELNVNALLLGDSALYLCASSLTGVTEAFFGQGTRLTVV.

The V gene is TRBV18, the J gene TRBJ2-7, with D perhaps matching TRBD1 (5 bases). This CDR3 spans 12 amino acids. Germline CDR1 and CDR2: KGHSH and LQKENI. V was trimmed by 1 base and J by 6 bases, leaving 7 bases between them. The CDR3 nucleotides are TGTGCCAGCTCACCACGGGGCGGCGAGCAGTACGTC. Protein product: CASSPRGGEQYV.